These T cell receptor beta chains were read from a single sample in a study of identical twins. TCRdb re-called the 5' RACE reads through MiXCR, storing one row per CDR3 protein. The table has 1,800,000 or so distinct CDR3 sequences, 32% seen once. The specimen was cord blood. These receptors were obtained from a newborn girl in good health. Both conserved end residues are trimmed from each CDR3. D genes are given only for firm matches.

v_call d_call cdr3_aa
TRBV12-3/TRBV12-4 TRBD2 ASSLILAGGYNEQF
TRBV20-1 TRBD1 SARRRGRNEQY
TRBV6-6 NA ASSYSQSTDTQY
TRBV20-1 NA SARGRFGDTQY
TRBV5-4 TRBD2 ASSSPSGGTYNEQF
TRBV25-1 NA ASSEFTGELF
TRBV7-9 TRBD1 ASSLRSGQGGEKLF
TRBV12-3/TRBV12-4 TRBD2 ASTPGTSGSSDTRY
TRBV24-1 NA ATSDVGPTYEQY
TRBV6-1 TRBD2 ASSQLAGLGTDTQY
TRBV3-1 TRBD1 ASSRDRGYYGYT
TRBV20-1 NA SAHKGGLTDTQY
TRBV20-1 NA SARSGTSSYEQY
TRBV7-7 TRBD2 ASSSGLATNNEQF
TRBV24-1 TRBD1 ATSDLQGAGETQY
TRBV21-1 NA ANPTGGRDTQY
TRBV4-1 NA ASSQGGRSGEKLF
TRBV25-1 NA ASSTGSTEAF
TRBV10-3 NA AIRGSQGSEAF
TRBV3-1 NA ASSQPALKQY
TRBV4-1 NA ASSQDRGLEQY
TRBV10-3 NA AIGRGPSTDTQY
TRBV21-1 NA ASLGTAAYEQY
TRBV5-1 NA ASSLGSATNEKLF
TRBV9 NA ASSVALAGARNEQY
TRBV2 TRBD1 ASTFLGQGVTGELF
TRBV27 NA ASKDDGSYEQY
TRBV12-3/TRBV12-4 NA ASSLSLGGLTPVCYT
TRBV2 TRBD2 ASSEGLAGSYEQY
TRBV7-9 NA ASSLSRVGGYNEQV
TRBV4-1 NA ASSQEGTLGAF
TRBV6-6 TRBD1 ASSGRQGLSYEQY
TRBV27 TRBD2 ASSYVGSSGYDEQF
TRBV6-5 NA ASSYLQAWRSNQPQH
TRBV29-1 NA SVEGIGGRTEAF
TRBV5-1 TRBD2 ASSGRTSGGNNEQF
TRBV12-3/TRBV12-4 NA ASTPNSGANVLT
TRBV4-2 NA ASSQSLGAYEQY
TRBV25-1 TRBD2 ASSELGGGRAGDTQY
TRBV7-9 TRBD2 ASASALAGVFEQY
TRBV20-1 NA SARATNWDNQPQH
TRBV20-1 NA SASGLRGRMNTEAF
TRBV7-9 TRBD2 ASSFTTSGKDTQY
TRBV25-1 NA ASSRDSANEKLF
TRBV13 TRBD1 ASSLGPGQVYGYT
TRBV6-5 NA ASSYERPGSYNEQF
TRBV20-1 NA SARVGRGDEQF
TRBV12-3/TRBV12-4 TRBD2 ASSSGLAGARQF
TRBV5-1 NA ASSIGRTRGEQF
TRBV21-1 NA ASSKGGGKGDQPQH
TRBV9 TRBD2 ASSVMSGRAHGELF
TRBV12-3/TRBV12-4 NA ASSDPVRTDTQY
TRBV2 TRBD1 ASSRQGGETQY
TRBV28 NA ASSLKGGPYNEQF
TRBV6-6 NA ASSYSTDSSYNEQY
TRBV20-1 NA SAWTAYGYT
TRBV15 NA ATSSLRGVPSSYNEQF
TRBV29-1 TRBD1 SPRQGDSPLH
TRBV20-1 TRBD2 SARVLAGGDRSYNEQY